These T cell receptor beta chains were read from a single sample in a study of shared clonotypes between healthy human individuals. Method: immunoSEQ multiplex PCR; TCRdb's copy keeps in-frame clones and lacks some. The profile shows around 1.1 million clones, 77% of them singletons. Sequenced material: memory CD4+ T cells from PBMCs. Receptors originate from a man younger than 35 in good health. Some clones in this sample may be carry-over from other donors' samples. CDR3s include the opening cysteine and the closing phenylalanine or tryptophan. Fields, in order: D gene, J gene, V gene, clone size, CDR3 DNA, CDR3 protein. D genes are given only for firm matches. Size values are once, few and many counts, or a class for expanded clones, and some rows have none.

TRBD2	TRBJ2-1	TRBV28	-	TGTGCCAGCAGTTGGGGTAGCGGGCTAGCAAATGATGAGCAGTTCTTC	CASSWGSGLANDEQFF
TRBD1	TRBJ1-2	TRBV9	-	TGTGCCAGCAGCGACAGACAGGGTGGCGGCTACACCTTC	CASSDRQGGGYTF
-	TRBJ2-7	TRBV20-1	-	TGCAGTGCTAGAGCGCAGGGAGAGCAGTACTTC	CSARAQGEQYF
TRBD1	TRBJ2-7	TRBV5-6	-	TGTGCCAGCAGCTTAACACAGGGGGCGGCCTATTACGAGCAGTACTTC	CASSLTQGAAYYEQYF
TRBD2	TRBJ2-1	TRBV5-1	-	TGCGCCAGCAGCCCGACTAGCGGGGTATACAATGAGCAGTTCTTC	CASSPTSGVYNEQFF
TRBD2	TRBJ2-4	TRBV6-6	-	TGTGCCAGCAGAGACGGGGGGGTCAAAAACATTCAGTACTTC	CASRDGGVKNIQYF
TRBD2	TRBJ2-7	TRBV13	many	TGTGCCAGCAGCTTAGCCCTAGCGGGAACCCAGTACTTC	CASSLALAGTQYF
-	TRBJ1-5	TRBV2	-	TGTGCCAGCCGCGAAGTAAGGGGAAATCAGCCCCAGCATTTT	CASREVRGNQPQHF
TRBD1	TRBJ1-2	TRBV30	-	TGTGCCTGGAGTGTACGGGGACAGAACTATGGCTACACCTTC	CAWSVRGQNYGYTF
-	TRBJ1-6	TRBV5-4	-	TGTGCCAGCAGCCAAGGCGGGCAGAAGGGCCCAACCCTCCACTTT	CASSQGGQKGPTLHF
-	TRBJ2-7	TRBV28	-	TGTGCCAGCAGTTTATCACAGGGCTACGAGCAGTACTTC	CASSLSQGYEQYF
-	TRBJ2-3	TRBV5-6	-	TGTGCCAGCAGCTTGGTCGGCCCCACAGATACGCAGTATTTT	CASSLVGPTDTQYF
-	TRBJ1-3	TRBV21-1	-	TGTGCCAGCAGCCAAGGCAAGACTGGAAACACCATATATTTT	CASSQGKTGNTIYF
TRBD2	TRBJ2-7	TRBV4-1	once	TGCGCCAGCAGCCAAGTTTTCTCTAGCGGGCAGTCCTACGAGCAGTACTTC	CASSQVFSSGQSYEQYF
TRBD1	TRBJ2-7	TRBV4-2	-	TGTGCCAGCAGCCAAGATAAGGGGGCAGCCTACGAGCAGTACTTC	CASSQDKGAAYEQYF
-	TRBJ1-1	TRBV6-6	-	TGTGCCAGCAGCCAAGTTCCTATGAACACTGAAGCTTTCTTT	CASSQVPMNTEAFF
-	TRBJ1-6	TRBV30	many	TGTGCCTGGAGGAGAAGAGGGAATTCACCCCTCCACTTT	CAWRRRGNSPLHF
TRBD1	TRBJ1-1	TRBV7-9	many	TGTGCCAGCACCTTAGGACAGGGGAAGGACACTGAAGCTTTCTTT	CASTLGQGKDTEAFF
-	TRBJ1-2	TRBV7-9	-	TGTGCCAGCAGCTTAGAAGGGTCTCGGGGCTACACCTTC	CASSLEGSRGYTF
TRBD1	TRBJ1-2	TRBV30	-	TGTGCCTGGGCGCGGGACAGGGTCGGTGGCTACACCTTC	CAWARDRVGGYTF
-	TRBJ2-1	TRBV6-1	-	TGTGCCAGCAGTGTAAGTGGGAACTCCTACAATGAGCAGTTCTTC	CASSVSGNSYNEQFF
-	TRBJ1-2	TRBV27	-	TGTGCCAGCAGCGGGACACATCCGTTTCGGGGCTACACCTTC	CASSGTHPFRGYTF
-	TRBJ2-3	TRBV27	-	TGTGCCAGCAGCTCCCGGTCCCCGACCGCGGCGCAGTATTTT	CASSSRSPTAAQYF
-	TRBJ2-2	TRBV27	-	TGTGCCAGCAGGGACAAGAACACCGGGGAGCTGTTTTTT	CASRDKNTGELFF
-	TRBJ1-2	TRBV6-5	few	TGTGCCAGCAGTTACTCGACTTTTAGCGGGGGGCGAACCTTC	CASSYSTFSGGRTF
-	TRBJ2-4	TRBV4-1	-	TGCGCCAGCAGCCATACTCAGGGGGGGCTAGCCAAAAACATTCAGTACTTC	CASSHTQGGLAKNIQYF
-	TRBJ1-5	TRBV6-6	-	TGTGCCAGCCGGGAGGTGATCCTTCTCAATCAGCCCCAGCATTTT	CASREVILLNQPQHF
-	TRBJ2-1	TRBV15	few	TGTGCCACCAAACGCCCGGGGGCTGATGAGCAGTTCTTC	CATKRPGADEQFF
-	TRBJ2-5	TRBV6-1	-	TGTGCCAGCAGCCGTAGCGGTAAGGAGACCCAGTACTTC	CASSRSGKETQYF
-	TRBJ2-3	TRBV25-1	many	TGTGCCAGCAGTGACATCGGTACGCAGTATTTT	CASSDIGTQYF
TRBD1	TRBJ1-3	TRBV28	-	TGTGCAGGGACAGACTCTGGAAACACCATATATTTT	CAGTDSGNTIYF
-	TRBJ1-3	TRBV30	once	TGTGCCTGGAACGACTTTACCTCTGGAAACACCATATATTTT	CAWNDFTSGNTIYF
-	TRBJ1-1	TRBV28	-	-	CASSFLAGMNTEAFF
-	TRBJ1-3	TRBV11-2	-	TGTGCCAGCAGCTCTACACATGGGGGGCGCTCGTTGAACACCATATATTTT	CASSSTHGGRSLNTIYF
TRBD1	TRBJ1-2	TRBV7-2	-	TGTGCCAGCAGCCTCGACAGGGGTTCTGGCTACACCTTC	CASSLDRGSGYTF
TRBD1	TRBJ2-5	TRBV19	-	TGTGCCAGTAGGCAGACAGGGGAAGAGACCCAGTACTTC	CASRQTGEETQYF
-	TRBJ2-6	TRBV18	-	TGTGCCAGCTCACCGGGAGGGGCCAACGTCCTGACTTTC	CASSPGGANVLTF
-	TRBJ2-6	TRBV7-6	-	TGTGCCAGCAGCTTAAAGCTCTCTGGGGCCAACGTCCTGACTTTC	CASSLKLSGANVLTF
-	TRBJ1-1	TRBV11-2	once	TGTGCCAGCAGCTTTGGGGGGCACCCCGAAGCTTTCTTT	CASSFGGHPEAFF